This T cell receptor (beta chain) was retrieved from a study of blood T cell repertoires in COVID-19. Individuals drawn from about two dozen US areas were about 18 to 95 years old. Original analysis: Estimation of nucleated cell counts relied on the amplification of reference gene primers. The protocol was immunoSEQ multiplex PCR, while the TCRdb copy is restricted to in-frame clones and leaves out a portion. The V and J calls and clone size come from that table; D and trimming were worked out from the DNA. The table records 400,000 to 450,000 clones, over 75% of them present only once. The clonotype originates from a man under 40 who had recovered from COVID-19. Sequencing was done on a sample of PBMCs or T cells enriched from blood (not recorded which).

Here the CDR3 reads CASSETSGRTDTQYF. The DNA for the CDR3 is TGTGCCAGCAGCGAGACTAGCGGGAGAACAGATACGCAGTATTTT. The V call is TRBV3-1 (or the pseudogene TRBV3-2), the J call TRBJ2-3; 12 nucleotides agree with TRBD2. The CDR3 contains 15 residues. Per the germline V gene, CDR1 is LGHDT and CDR2 is YNNKEL (reference sequence). J gave up 3 bases and V 5 bases, and 3 bases lay outside the gene matches.